Listed here is a single TCR beta chain. Its antigen is unidentified. The PCR had 60 Vbeta and 13 Jbeta primers. The protocol was immunoSEQ multiplex PCR, while the TCRdb copy is restricted to in-frame clones and leaves out a portion. This sample yields roughly 160,000 clones, of which roughly 78% are seen a single time; 1% belongs to the top ten. This CDR3 region has 18 residues. CDR1 SGHRS and CDR2 YFSETQ come from the germline V gene. The trim removed 2 bases at V and 1 base at J, leaving 8 bases unmatched. The data were obtained in a study of cytomegalovirus exposure and HLA in healthy donors. Background on the study: Around 80 million unique TCR sequences came from HLA-typed donors in an early release. Study-level results: A later analysis appeared to link common viral pathogens to several of the most significant clusters.

The chain uses TRBV5-1 and TRBJ2-6; 8 bases agree with TRBD2. The receptor was isolated from a woman aged 45-65 years in good health and CMV-seropositive. Sequencing input: PBMCs. The CDR3 region has the DNA TGCGCCAGCAGCTTAGCGGGGGACACAATTTCTGGGGCCAACGTCCTGACTTTC. Amino acids: CASSLAGDTISGANVLTF. The complete variable domain, with remaining parts taken from reference TRBV5-1 and TRBJ2-6, reads KAGVTQTPRYLIKTRGQQVTLSCSPISGHRSVSWYQQTPGQGLQFLFEYFSETQRNKGNFPGRFSGRQFSNSRSEMNVSTLELGDSALYLCASSLAGDTISGANVLTFGAGSRLTVL.